Sequencing of this T cell receptor beta chain was carried out in a study of human T cells and chemical hapten exposure. About the study: Donors were sensitized with 2% DPC on the upper inner arm.

MiXCR, run by TCRdb on the RACE reads, gives a single entry per CDR3 protein. This sample has some 90,000 distinct CDR3 sequences, with about 8% found just once. This CDR3 is built from 15 residues. V was cut by 1 base and J by 7 bases, with 14 bases left in between. Germline assignment: CDR1 SGHTA and CDR2 FQGNSA. Time point: pre-sensitization, week 0. Treatment: therapeutic diphenylcyclopropenone sensitization with weekly scalp DPC. The study extracted total RNA from unfractionated whole blood. This clonotype was found many times. Its antigen is still unknown. Study findings and constraints: Given that the donors had alopecia, their immune response may differ from that seen in healthy people. Expanded TCRs made up significantly more big CDR3 similarity clusters than controls did.

The receptor's source is a man between 40 and 49 years old with alopecia areata. Some clones in this sample may be carry-over from other donors' samples. Material: whole blood, obtained in connection with sensitization to the hapten diphenylcyclopropenone (DPC). The chain is built from TRBV7-2 and TRBJ1-5, with D perhaps matching TRBD1 (6 bases). The CDR3 region has the DNA TGTGCCAGCAGCTTAGTATGGGGGGGCGAGCAGCCCCAGCATTTT. Amino acid sequence: CASSLVWGGEQPQHF.